Reported below is one T cell receptor (beta chain). Its antigen is currently unknown. The V gene's germline CDR1 is SGHRS and CDR2 YFSETQ. Deletions cut 6 bases from V and 2 bases from J, with 8 bases between. The CDR3 runs 12 residues. Following culture for roughly 10 days, CD4+ T cells were isolated. Using immunoSEQ multiplex PCR, the repertoire was profiled, and TCRdb retains in-frame clones only, with some absent. The sample lists about 74,000 clones; 77% were seen once. This sample stems from a study of vaccination effects on CD4 cells after COVID-19. Across the whole study: Each participant received a vaccine that was either BNT162b2 or mRNA-1273, given as two doses. Researchers reported culturing over 1.5 million PBMC in each well, adding 8 to 10 IU/ml IL-2 and roughly 11 ug/ml peptides. Study-wide points: Just 1 of 255 vaccine-induced clones in healthy recipients was cross-reactive. Limitations: small convalescent group and missing early post-infection timepoints.

The chain has TRBV5-1 and TRBJ1-2, with D possibly TRBD1 on 5 matching bases. The sequence derives from a human donor who received a COVID-19 vaccine. The specimen was CD4+ T cells from PBMCs cultured without peptide, collected before COVID-19 vaccination. The CDR3: CASMGPNYGYTF. In DNA, the CDR3 is TGCGCCAGCATGGGACCGAACTATGGCTACACCTTC.